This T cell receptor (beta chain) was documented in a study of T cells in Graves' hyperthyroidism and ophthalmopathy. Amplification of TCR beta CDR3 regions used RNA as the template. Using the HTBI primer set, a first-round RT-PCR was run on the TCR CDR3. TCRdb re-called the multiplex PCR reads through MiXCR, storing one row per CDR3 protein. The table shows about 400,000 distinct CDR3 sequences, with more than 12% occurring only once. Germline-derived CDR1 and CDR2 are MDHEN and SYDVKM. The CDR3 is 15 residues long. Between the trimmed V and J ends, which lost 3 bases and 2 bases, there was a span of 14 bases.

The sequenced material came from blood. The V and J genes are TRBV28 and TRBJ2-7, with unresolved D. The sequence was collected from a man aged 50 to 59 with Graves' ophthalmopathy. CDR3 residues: CASSFSVPRTYEQYF. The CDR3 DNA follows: TGTGCCAGCAGTTTTAGTGTCCCGAGGACCTACGAGCAGTACTTC.